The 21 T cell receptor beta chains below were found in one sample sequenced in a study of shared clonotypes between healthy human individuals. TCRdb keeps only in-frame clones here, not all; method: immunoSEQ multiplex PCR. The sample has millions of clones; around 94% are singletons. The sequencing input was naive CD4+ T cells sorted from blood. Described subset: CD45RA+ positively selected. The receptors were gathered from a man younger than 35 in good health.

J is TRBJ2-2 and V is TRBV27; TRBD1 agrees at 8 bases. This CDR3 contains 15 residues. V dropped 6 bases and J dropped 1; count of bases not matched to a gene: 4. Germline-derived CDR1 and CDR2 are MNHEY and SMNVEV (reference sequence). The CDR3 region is CASRTGQGNTGELFF. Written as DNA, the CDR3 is TGTGCCAGCAGAACCGGACAGGGGAACACCGGGGAGCTGTTTTTT.

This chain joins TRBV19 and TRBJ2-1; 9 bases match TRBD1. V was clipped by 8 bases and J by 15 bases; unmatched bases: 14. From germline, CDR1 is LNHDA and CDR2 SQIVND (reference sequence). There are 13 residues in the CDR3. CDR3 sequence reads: CASGTSGTGSRFF. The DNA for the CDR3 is TGTGCCAGTGGGACCTCCGGGACAGGGAGTCGGTTCTTC.

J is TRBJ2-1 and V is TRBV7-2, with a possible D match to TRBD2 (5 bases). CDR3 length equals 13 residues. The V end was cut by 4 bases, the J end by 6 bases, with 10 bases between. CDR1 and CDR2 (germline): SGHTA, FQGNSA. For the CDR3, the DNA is TGTGCCAGCAGCTCCCGGAGGACCAATGAGCAGTTCTTC. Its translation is CASSSRRTNEQFF.

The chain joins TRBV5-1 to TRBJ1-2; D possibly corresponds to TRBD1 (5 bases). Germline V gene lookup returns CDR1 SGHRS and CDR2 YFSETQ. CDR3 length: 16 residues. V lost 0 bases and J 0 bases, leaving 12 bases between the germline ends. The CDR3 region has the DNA TGCGCCAGCAGCTTGGGGGGGACCCTTTCTAACTATGGCTACACCTTC. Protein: CASSLGGTLSNYGYTF.

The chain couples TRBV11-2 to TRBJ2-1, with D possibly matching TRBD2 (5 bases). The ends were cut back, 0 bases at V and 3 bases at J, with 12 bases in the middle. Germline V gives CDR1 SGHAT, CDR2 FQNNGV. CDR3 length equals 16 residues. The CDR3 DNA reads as TGTGCCAGCAGCTTAGACGGACTGTCCCTCTACAATGAGCAGTTCTTC. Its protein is CASSLDGLSLYNEQFF.

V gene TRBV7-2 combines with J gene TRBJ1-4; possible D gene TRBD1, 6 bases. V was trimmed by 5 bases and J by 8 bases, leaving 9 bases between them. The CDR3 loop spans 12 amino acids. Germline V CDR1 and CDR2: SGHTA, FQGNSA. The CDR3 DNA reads TGTGCCAGCAGCCCGCAGGGGGAAAAACTGTTTTTT. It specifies CASSPQGEKLFF.

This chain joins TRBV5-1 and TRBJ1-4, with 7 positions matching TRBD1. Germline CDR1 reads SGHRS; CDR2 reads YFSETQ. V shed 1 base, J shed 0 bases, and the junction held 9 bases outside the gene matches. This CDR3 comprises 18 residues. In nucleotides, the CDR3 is TGCGCCAGCAGCTTGACAGGGGTCCGGACCGCAACTAATGAAAAACTGTTTTTT. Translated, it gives CASSLTGVRTATNEKLFF.

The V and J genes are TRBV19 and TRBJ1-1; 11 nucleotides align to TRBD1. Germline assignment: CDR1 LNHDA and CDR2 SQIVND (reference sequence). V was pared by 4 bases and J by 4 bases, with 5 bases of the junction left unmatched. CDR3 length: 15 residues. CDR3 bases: TGTGCCAGTAGTACCCGGACAGGGGGCCTCACTGAAGCTTTCTTT. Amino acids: CASSTRTGGLTEAFF.

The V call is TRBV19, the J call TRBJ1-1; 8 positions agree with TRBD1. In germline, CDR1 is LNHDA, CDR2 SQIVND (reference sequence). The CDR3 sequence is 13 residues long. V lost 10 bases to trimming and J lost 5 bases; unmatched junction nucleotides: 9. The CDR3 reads CATHRTGRTEAFF. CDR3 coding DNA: TGTGCCACCCACAGGACAGGGCGGACTGAAGCTTTCTTT.

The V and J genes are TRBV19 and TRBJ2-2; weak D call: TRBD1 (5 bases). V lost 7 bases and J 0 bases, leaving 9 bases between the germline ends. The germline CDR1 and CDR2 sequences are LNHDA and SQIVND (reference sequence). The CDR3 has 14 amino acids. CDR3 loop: CASKSGTNTGELFF. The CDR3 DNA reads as TGTGCCAGTAAGTCAGGGACGAACACCGGGGAGCTGTTTTTT.

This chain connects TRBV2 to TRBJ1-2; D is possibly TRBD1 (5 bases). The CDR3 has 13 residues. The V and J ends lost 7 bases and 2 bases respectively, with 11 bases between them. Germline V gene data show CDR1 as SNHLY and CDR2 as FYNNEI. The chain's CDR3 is CASTRDGNYGYTF. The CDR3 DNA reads TGTGCCAGCACCAGGGACGGGAACTATGGCTACACCTTC.

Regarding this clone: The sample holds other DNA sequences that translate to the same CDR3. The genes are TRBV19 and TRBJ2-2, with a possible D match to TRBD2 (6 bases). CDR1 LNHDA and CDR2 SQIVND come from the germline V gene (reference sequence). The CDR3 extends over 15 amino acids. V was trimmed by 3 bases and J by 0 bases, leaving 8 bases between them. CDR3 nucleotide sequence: TGTGCCAGTAGTATGGGGGGTACGAACACCGGGGAGCTGTTTTTT. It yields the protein CASSMGGTNTGELFF. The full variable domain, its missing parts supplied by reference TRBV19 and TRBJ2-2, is DGGITQSPKYLFRKEGQNVTLSCEQNLNHDAMYWYRQDPGQGLRLIYYSQIVNDFQKGDIAEGYSVSREKKESFPLTVTSAQKNPTAFYLCASSMGGTNTGELFFGEGSRLTVL.

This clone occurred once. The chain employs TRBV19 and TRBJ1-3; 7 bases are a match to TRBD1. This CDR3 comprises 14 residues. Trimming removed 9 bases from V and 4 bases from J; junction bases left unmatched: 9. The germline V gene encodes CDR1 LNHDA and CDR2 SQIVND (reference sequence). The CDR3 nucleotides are TGTGCCAGCGAGGGGGCGACGGTCGGAAACACCATATATTTT. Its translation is CASEGATVGNTIYF.

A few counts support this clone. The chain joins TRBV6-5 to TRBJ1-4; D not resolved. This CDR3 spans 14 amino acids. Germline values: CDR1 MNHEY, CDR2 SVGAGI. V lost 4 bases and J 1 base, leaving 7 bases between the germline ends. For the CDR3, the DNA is TGTGCCAGCAGTTCGTCAGTAACTAATGAAAAACTGTTTTTT. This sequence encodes CASSSSVTNEKLFF.

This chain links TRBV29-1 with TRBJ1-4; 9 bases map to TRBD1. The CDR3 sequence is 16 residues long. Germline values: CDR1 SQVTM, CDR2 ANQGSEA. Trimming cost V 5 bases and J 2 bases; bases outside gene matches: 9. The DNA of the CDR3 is TGCAGCGTTCTTAAGACACAGGGGGCGACTAATGAAAAACTGTTTTTT. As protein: CSVLKTQGATNEKLFF.

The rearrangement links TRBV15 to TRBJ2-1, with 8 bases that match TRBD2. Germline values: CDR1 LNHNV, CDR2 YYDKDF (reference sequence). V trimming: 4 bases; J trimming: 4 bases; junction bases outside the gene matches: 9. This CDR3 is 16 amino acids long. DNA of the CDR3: TGTGCCACCAGCACTACTCCGGGGGGGCTATACAATGAGCAGTTCTTC. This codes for CATSTTPGGLYNEQFF.

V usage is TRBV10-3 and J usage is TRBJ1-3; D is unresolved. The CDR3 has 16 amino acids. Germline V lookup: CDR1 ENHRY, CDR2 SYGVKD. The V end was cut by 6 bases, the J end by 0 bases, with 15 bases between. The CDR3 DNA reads TGTGCCATCAGGGACCTTGGAGCGATCTCTGGAAACACCATATATTTT. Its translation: CAIRDLGAISGNTIYF.

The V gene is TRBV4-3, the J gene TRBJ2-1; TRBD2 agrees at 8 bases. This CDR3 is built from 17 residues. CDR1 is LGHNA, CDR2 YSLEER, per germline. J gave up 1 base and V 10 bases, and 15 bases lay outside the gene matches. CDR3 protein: CATIRKGSGSSYNEQFF. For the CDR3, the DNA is TGCGCCACCATCCGAAAGGGGAGCGGGAGTTCCTACAATGAGCAGTTCTTC.

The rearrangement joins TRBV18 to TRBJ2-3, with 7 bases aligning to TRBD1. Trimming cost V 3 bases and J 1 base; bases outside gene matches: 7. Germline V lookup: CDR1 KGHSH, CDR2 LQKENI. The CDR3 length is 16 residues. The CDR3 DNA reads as TGTGCCAGCTCACCCCGACAGGGTAGGGGCACAGATACGCAGTATTTT. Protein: CASSPRQGRGTDTQYF.

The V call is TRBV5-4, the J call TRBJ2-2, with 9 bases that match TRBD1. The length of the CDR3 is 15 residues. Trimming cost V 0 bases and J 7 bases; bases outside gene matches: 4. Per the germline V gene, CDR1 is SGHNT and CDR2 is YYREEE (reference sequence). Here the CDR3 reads CASSLVTGGNGELFF. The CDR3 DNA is TGTGCCAGCAGCTTGGTAACAGGGGGCAACGGGGAGCTGTTTTTT.

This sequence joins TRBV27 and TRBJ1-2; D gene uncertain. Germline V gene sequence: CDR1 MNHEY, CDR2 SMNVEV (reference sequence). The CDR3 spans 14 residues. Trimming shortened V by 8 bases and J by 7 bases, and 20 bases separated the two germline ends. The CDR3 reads CASLSLARRSGYTF. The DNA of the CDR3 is TGTGCCAGCCTATCCCTAGCACGACGAAGTGGCTACACCTTC.